This T cell receptor (beta chain) was observed in a study of CD8 T cells in ankylosing spondylitis. MiXCR, applied by TCRdb to the 5' RACE reads, yields one record per CDR3 protein. The repertoire holds a few hundred thousand distinct CDR3 sequences, with 5.5% to 7.5% as singletons. Study observations and caveats: Among TCR beta sequences, a motif of several highly homologous variants appeared characteristic of ankylosing spondylitis blood. Significant enrichment of disease-linked clones was reported in matched ankylosing spondylitis synovial fluid.

V lost 0 bases and J lost 7, with 16 bases in between. This CDR3 is 15 amino acids long. Germline values: CDR1 LNHNV, CDR2 YYDKDF (reference sequence). In this sample, this clonotype turned up a few times. Its antigen is not identified. Material: blood, either unsorted or a sorted T cell fraction (not recorded which). The TCR comes from a male donor with ankylosing spondylitis. The chain is built from TRBV15 and TRBJ2-7, with D possibly being TRBD1 (6 bases). CDR3 nucleotide sequence: TGTGCCACCAGCAGAGATTTGTCAGGGGTTCAAGAGCAGTACTTC. This sequence encodes CATSRDLSGVQEQYF.